The 32 T cell receptor beta chains below were found in one sample sequenced in a study of blood T cells in healthy people across ages. Then a second PCR, running about 6 to 11 cycles, was carried out with a sample-barcoded 5' primer and a J-beta primer mix. TCRdb recomputed calls from the 5' RACE reads with MiXCR, one row per CDR3 protein. The sample holds roughly 1.4 million distinct CDR3 sequences; approximately 59% are singletons and the top ten take roughly 7%. The sample was blood. These receptor sequences come from a man in his late teens or twenties in good health.

V usage is TRBV7-9 and J usage is TRBJ2-7; D gene unclear. Trimming took off 10 bases at V and 4 bases at J, with 11 bases between the two ends. The CDR3 has 11 residues. From germline, CDR1 is SEHNR and CDR2 FQNEAQ (reference sequence). The CDR3 nucleotides are TGTGCCACCAGGTCCCCTTACGAGCAGTACTTC. This encodes CATRSPYEQYF.

The gene calls are TRBV7-9 and TRBJ2-3; 11 bases agree with TRBD2. Germline loops: CDR1 SEHNR, CDR2 FQNEAQ (reference sequence). The ends lost 5 bases at V and 14 bases at J; junction bases unmatched: 12. This CDR3 is 14 amino acids long. The CDR3 is CASSAGLAAGLSYF. The DNA of the CDR3 is TGTGCCAGCAGCGCGGGACTAGCGGCCGGGCTGTCGTATTTT. Using reference TRBV7-9 and TRBJ2-3 for the parts outside the CDR3, the full variable domain is DTGVSQNPRHKITKRGQNVTFRCDPISEHNRLYWYRQTLGQGPEFLTYFQNEAQLEKSRLLSDRFSAERPKGSFSTLEIQRTEQGDSAMYLCASSAGLAAGLSYFGPGTRLTVL.

J is TRBJ2-1 and V is TRBV27; TRBD2 aligns across 12 bases. This CDR3 has 14 residues. J gave up 5 bases and V 10 bases, and 6 bases lay outside the gene matches. Germline V gives CDR1 MNHEY, CDR2 SMNVEV (reference sequence). CDR3 amino acids: CATRRTSGNNEQFF. For the CDR3, the DNA is TGTGCCACCAGGCGGACTAGCGGGAACAATGAGCAGTTCTTC.

V and J are TRBV13 and TRBJ1-6; maybe TRBD1 (5 bases). The ends were cut back, 3 bases at V and 9 bases at J, with 18 bases in the middle. The CDR3 loop spans 16 amino acids. CDR1 is PRHDT and CDR2 is FYEKMQ in the germline V gene (reference sequence). The DNA of the CDR3 is TGTGCCAGCAGCTTGGGACCAAGGATACTGAGTTCACCCCTCCACTTT. This gives the protein CASSLGPRILSSPLHF.

This rearrangement joins TRBV24-1 to TRBJ2-2, with 11 bases lining up with TRBD2. The germline V gene encodes CDR1 KGHDR and CDR2 SFDVKD. This CDR3 spans 20 amino acids. The ends lost 4 bases at V and 4 bases at J; junction bases unmatched: 16. The CDR3 DNA follows: TGTGCCACCAGTGACCAATTCACTAGCGGGGGAGCCATGGGCACCGGGGAGCTGTTTTTT. Translation: CATSDQFTSGGAMGTGELFF.

This chain uses TRBV12-3 or TRBV12-4 with TRBJ2-1; TRBD2 might be the D (6 bases). The CDR3 has 14 residues. Trimming removed 1 base at V and 10 bases at J, with 14 bases between. This CDR3 is CASSLGGSSAEQFF. The CDR3 DNA reads as TGTGCCAGCAGTTTAGGGGGCTCTAGCGCCGAGCAGTTCTTC.

The gene calls are TRBV4-3 and TRBJ1-2; no firm D call. The CDR3 extends over 15 amino acids. CDR1 LGHNA and CDR2 YSLEER come from the germline V gene. The V gene lost 3 bases and the J gene lost 3 bases, with 14 bases spanning the gap. In nucleotides, the CDR3 is TGCGCCAGCAGCCAGGGGTGGAGGACGGACTATGGCTACACCTTC. Translating it yields CASSQGWRTDYGYTF.

As regards this clonotype: One end of the junction fails to match germline, which may point to a read error. V and J are TRBV9 and TRBJ2-5; D might be TRBD2 (5 bases). The CDR3 is 15 residues long. CDR1 and CDR2 (germline): SGDLS, YYNGEE. CDR3 DNA sequence: TGTACCAGCAGCGTAAGCTGGACTGGACAAGAGACCCAGTACTTC. This codes for CTSSVSWTGQETQYF.

This clonotype was counted only a few times. The J gene is TRBJ2-4, the V gene TRBV6-2 or TRBV6-3; TRBD2 aligns across 11 bases. The CDR3 runs to 16 residues. Germline V lookup: CDR1 MNHEY, CDR2 SVGEGT. The ends lost 5 bases at V and 13 bases at J; junction bases unmatched: 16. The CDR3 DNA reads TGTGCCAGCAGTCCACTGACTAGCGGGACTATGCGGGAGCAGTACTTC. It translates to CASSPLTSGTMREQYF.

The V and J genes are TRBV2 and TRBJ2-3, with 7 bases matching TRBD2. There are 13 residues in the CDR3. Germline CDR1 SNHLY, CDR2 FYNNEI. Trimming cost V 8 bases and J 1 base; bases outside gene matches: 3. As DNA, the CDR3 is TGTGCCAGCCTGGGGGGGGGCACAGATACGCAGTATTTT. Its translation: CASLGGGTDTQYF.

This sequence joins TRBV12-3 or TRBV12-4 and TRBJ2-3; D call uncertain. The V end was cut by 1 base, the J end by 0 bases, with 11 bases between. The CDR3 consists of 16 residues. The CDR3 bases are TGTGCCAGCAGTTTAGGCTGGGCCACTAGCACAGATACGCAGTATTTT. Its translation: CASSLGWATSTDTQYF.

The chain is built from TRBV7-6 and TRBJ2-7; 8 bases match TRBD1. The CDR3 is 15 residues long. The J segment lost 1 base and the V segment lost 5 bases, leaving 7 bases of the junction unmatched. The germline V gene encodes CDR1 SGHVS and CDR2 FNYEAQ. CDR3 in DNA: TGTGCCAGCAGCGAGGGGACAGGCGAATCCTACGAGCAGTACTTC. Its protein is CASSEGTGESYEQYF.

The chain has TRBV12-3 or TRBV12-4 and TRBJ1-4, with D possibly matching TRBD1 (5 bases). V gave up 3 bases and J gave up 6 bases, with 5 bases separating them. The CDR3 loop spans 12 amino acids. As DNA, the CDR3 is TGTGCCAGCAGTTTGACAGATGAAAAACTGTTTTTT. Protein: CASSLTDEKLFF.

The V gene is TRBV27, the J gene TRBJ2-6; D call uncertain. CDR3 length: 16 amino acids. Germline assignment: CDR1 MNHEY and CDR2 SMNVEV (reference sequence). V lost 4 bases, J lost 0 bases, and 10 bases lay in between. Here the CDR3 reads CASSSFEVSGANVLTF. For the CDR3, the DNA is TGTGCCAGCAGTTCGTTCGAGGTCTCTGGGGCCAACGTCCTGACTTTC. Full variable domain (remainder filled in from reference TRBV27 and TRBJ2-6): EAQVTQNPRYLITVTGKKLTVTCSQNMNHEYMSWYRQDPGLGLRQIYYSMNVEVTDKGDVPEGYKVSRKEKRNFPLILESPSPNQTSLYFCASSSFEVSGANVLTFGAGSRLTVL.

J is TRBJ2-1 and V is TRBV6-5; no reliable D call. The last part of the DNA fits TRBJ2-7 better; the J call may be wrong. Germline values: CDR1 MNHEY, CDR2 SVGAGI. CDR3 length: 13 residues. The CDR3 DNA reads as TGTGCCAGCAGTCCGATGGCCTACAATGAGCAGTACTTC. It translates to CASSPMAYNEQYF.

Concerning this clonotype itself: A much bigger clone sits one base away, suggesting this may be a read error. The chain is built from TRBV20-1 and TRBJ2-3; D gene ambiguous. This CDR3 is 10 amino acids long. V dropped 6 bases and J dropped 8 bases, with 9 bases sitting between them. Germline V gene data show CDR1 as DFQATT and CDR2 as SNEGSKA (reference sequence). CDR3 residues: CSAGLGTQYF. DNA for the CDR3: TGCAGTGCCGGTCTCGGTACGCAGTATTTT.

The CDR3 is CSAANSGATSTDTQYF. CDR3 nucleotide sequence: TGCAGTGCTGCTAATAGCGGGGCCACTAGCACAGATACGCAGTATTTT. The V gene is TRBV20-1, the J gene TRBJ2-3; 8 bases fit TRBD2. J was trimmed by 0 bases and V by 5 bases; bases with no gene match: 10. Germline CDR1 DFQATT, CDR2 SNEGSKA (reference sequence). The CDR3 spans 16 residues.

J is TRBJ2-7 and V is TRBV4-1; maybe TRBD1 (6 bases). Germline assignment: CDR1 MGHRA and CDR2 YSYEKL. The CDR3 has 15 residues. V gave up 1 base and J gave up 5 bases, with 15 bases separating them. The CDR3 DNA follows: TGCGCCAGCAGCCAAGGGGTACAGGGATGGGACGAGCAGTACTTC. Translation: CASSQGVQGWDEQYF.

The chain recombines TRBV20-1 with TRBJ2-3, with 10 bases fitting TRBD2. The V segment lost 0 bases and the J segment 4 bases; nucleotides outside the gene matches: 4. Germline CDR1 and CDR2: DFQATT and SNEGSKA (reference sequence). This CDR3 has 15 residues. This CDR3 is CSARDFSGGPDTQYF. As DNA, the CDR3 is TGCAGTGCTAGAGATTTTAGCGGGGGGCCAGATACGCAGTATTTT.

The V gene is TRBV20-1, the J gene TRBJ2-4; 11 bases fit TRBD2. Germline lookup yields CDR1 DFQATT and CDR2 SNEGSKA (reference sequence). J lost 1 base, V lost 3 bases, and 8 bases had no gene match. The CDR3 is 17 residues long. CDR3 in DNA: TGCAGTGCTAGCGGGATTCTAGCGGGAGGTGCCAAAAACATTCAGTACTTC. Its translation: CSASGILAGGAKNIQYF.

This clonotype was observed a handful of times. The chain has TRBV6-5 and TRBJ2-1; a possible D gene is TRBD2 (6 bases). The CDR3 has 13 residues. Germline CDR1 MNHEY, CDR2 SVGAGI. V lost 8 bases and J lost 6, with 14 bases in between. This CDR3 is CASANLARNEQFF. DNA of the CDR3: TGTGCCAGCGCGAATCTAGCGCGCAATGAGCAGTTCTTC.

This clonotype was seen just once. V is TRBV27 and J is TRBJ2-7, with D perhaps being TRBD1 or TRBD2 (5 bases each). Deletions cut 6 bases from V and 0 bases from J, with 15 bases between. This CDR3 is built from 15 residues. Per the germline V gene, CDR1 is MNHEY and CDR2 is SMNVEV (reference sequence). CDR3 DNA: TGTGCCAGCAGACCGTACGAGGGGAGCTCCTACGAGCAGTACTTC. It translates to CASRPYEGSSYEQYF.

The chain has TRBV27 and TRBJ2-5; 7 nucleotides agree with TRBD2. The CDR3 has 14 amino acids. The V segment lost 2 bases and the J segment 12 bases; nucleotides outside the gene matches: 12. In germline, CDR1 is MNHEY, CDR2 SMNVEV (reference sequence). CDR3 sequence: CASSLGRETPVEYF. In DNA form, the CDR3 reads TGTGCCAGCAGTTTAGGGCGGGAGACTCCGGTGGAGTACTTC.

The chain uses TRBV27 and TRBJ2-2, with unresolved D. Germline V gene data show CDR1 as MNHEY and CDR2 as SMNVEV (reference sequence). Trimming left V 3 bases short and J 2 bases short, with 13 bases between. The CDR3 has 16 amino acids. The CDR3 loop reads CASSLGFRINTGELFF. CDR3 coding DNA: TGTGCCAGCAGTTTGGGGTTTAGGATCAACACCGGGGAGCTGTTTTTT.

The rearrangement uses TRBV7-8 and TRBJ2-1; D is uncertain. Trimming stripped 2 bases from V and 6 bases from J, with 14 bases between. The CDR3 has 15 residues. Germline CDR1 and CDR2: SGHVS and FQNEAQ. CDR3 residues: CASSLLQKGFNEQFF. CDR3 DNA: TGTGCCAGCAGCTTACTCCAGAAGGGTTTCAATGAGCAGTTCTTC.

The genes are TRBV6-2 or TRBV6-3 and TRBJ2-7; D might be TRBD1 (6 bases). The CDR3 sequence is 13 residues long. Germline CDR1 reads MNHEY; CDR2 reads SVGEGT. Trimming removed 8 bases at V and 3 bases at J, with 14 bases between. CDR3 DNA: TGTGCCAGCGAGAACCTGGACAGCTACGAGCAGTACTTC. This translates into CASENLDSYEQYF.

This chain connects TRBV20-1 to TRBJ2-7, with 8 bases aligning to TRBD2. V gave up 3 bases and J gave up 2 bases; unmatched junction bases: 9. The germline CDR1 and CDR2 sequences are DFQATT and SNEGSKA (reference sequence). This CDR3 is built from 15 residues. The CDR3 loop is CSASSRGTSPYEQYF. CDR3 nucleotide sequence: TGCAGTGCTAGTAGTAGAGGGACTAGTCCCTACGAGCAGTACTTC.

The chain has TRBV12-3 or TRBV12-4 and TRBJ1-4; D gene uncertain. The V gene lost 4 bases and the J gene lost 13 bases, with 10 bases spanning the gap. This CDR3 is 11 amino acids long. The CDR3 DNA reads TGTGCCAGCAGTTACGGAGAGAGACTGTTTTTT. Translation: CASSYGERLFF.

This clonotype has only a few counts. This rearrangement joins TRBV7-2 to TRBJ2-1; D is unclear. Trimming stripped 3 bases from V and 5 bases from J, with 5 bases between. The length of the CDR3 is 12 residues. Per the germline V gene, CDR1 is SGHTA and CDR2 is FQGNSA. The CDR3, as DNA: TGTGCCAGCAGCTTTGTTAACAATGAGCAGTTCTTC. This sequence encodes CASSFVNNEQFF. Full variable domain (outside the CDR3, taken from reference TRBV7-2 and TRBJ2-1): GAGVSQSPSNKVTEKGKDVELRCDPISGHTALYWYRQSLGQGLEFLIYFQGNSAPDKSGLPSDRFSAERTGGSVSTLTIQRTQQEDSAVYLCASSFVNNEQFFGPGTRLTVL.

This clonotype was seen once. This chain connects TRBV15 to TRBJ2-4; possible D gene TRBD1, 6 bases. The better agreement between TRBJ2-7 and the DNA end casts doubt on the J call. Germline CDR1 LNHNV, CDR2 YYDKDF (reference sequence). The CDR3 has 15 residues. The CDR3 nucleotides read TGTGCCACCAGCAGACCGGGACAACATCCTTACGAGCAGTACTTC. It yields the protein CATSRPGQHPYEQYF.

This clonotype was found a few times. J is TRBJ2-6 and V is TRBV27, with a weak D call TRBD1 (5 bases). The V gene's germline CDR1 is MNHEY and CDR2 SMNVEV (reference sequence). V shed 6 bases and J shed 0 bases, with 15 bases lying between them. The length of the CDR3 is 17 residues. CDR3: CASRRQLVSSGANVLTF. The CDR3 region has the DNA TGTGCCAGCAGGCGACAGTTAGTTAGCTCTGGGGCCAACGTCCTGACTTTC.

This chain links TRBV29-1 with TRBJ1-1; D possibly corresponds to TRBD1 (6 bases). Germline CDR1 SQVTM, CDR2 ANQGSEA. The V end lost 6 bases, the J end lost 1 base, and 15 bases lay between the germline ends. CDR3 size: 14 residues. CDR3 sequence (DNA): TGCAGCGTCGACGAGGACAGAACGAACACTGAAGCTTTCTTT. This sequence encodes CSVDEDRTNTEAFF.